The clone carrying this TCR beta chain has just one count. What it binds is not known. The data originate from a study of shared clonotypes between healthy human individuals. Only in-frame clones appear in the TCRdb table, and some are missing; sequencing was by immunoSEQ multiplex PCR. Seen here are 2 million to 3 million clones, approximately 93% observed once, and the top ten hold 0.36%. Study-level points and caveats: Tissue TCR repertoires likely differ from these blood-only repertoires.

The origin of this receptor is a man younger than 30 in good health. Some clones in this sample may be carry-over from other donors' samples. Sequencing was performed on naive CD4+ T cells from PBMCs. Specified subset: CD45RA+ positively selected.

CDR3 residues: CASSKTGVDYEQYF. The CDR3 DNA reads TGTGCCAGCAGCAAGACAGGGGTCGACTACGAGCAGTACTTC. The chain uses TRBV11-3 and TRBJ2-7, with TRBD1 matching over 8 bases. The V and J ends lost 5 bases and 3 bases, in that order; junction bases with no gene match: 6. The CDR3 has 14 residues. Germline V gene sequence: CDR1 SGHNT, CDR2 YENEEA.